Listed here are 13 T cell receptor beta chains from one sample, sequenced in a study of shared clonotypes between healthy human individuals. The assay was immunoSEQ multiplex PCR, and TCRdb's table has in-frame clones only and misses some. The table lists over a million clones, 65% to 75% of them singletons. Sequences were obtained from memory CD4+ T cells sorted from blood. Subset specified: CD45RA-negative fraction. These receptor sequences come from a man younger than 30 in good health.

V and J are TRBV12-5 and TRBJ1-5; D unclear. Trimming removed 3 bases from V and 3 bases from J, with 12 bases in between. The germline V gene encodes CDR1 LGHNT and CDR2 FRNRAP. The CDR3 is 15 amino acids. The CDR3 nucleotides are TGTGCTAGTGGTTTTGGGAACGCCGTCAATCAGCCCCAGCATTTT. Residues: CASGFGNAVNQPQHF.

The rearrangement links TRBV29-1 to TRBJ2-1; D call uncertain. The CDR3 sequence is 13 residues long. The germline CDR1 and CDR2 sequences are SQVTM and ANQGSEA. Trimming shortened V by 4 bases and J by 5 bases, and 12 bases separated the two germline ends. The CDR3 DNA follows: TGCAGCGTTGCGTGGACCCAAGACAATGAGCAGTTCTTC. Translation: CSVAWTQDNEQFF.

About this clone itself: The sample has other DNA sequences that encode this CDR3 too. The chain uses TRBV6-1 and TRBJ1-3; the D is unclear. The V and J ends lost 1 base and 0 bases respectively, with 7 bases between them. Per germline, CDR1 MNHNS and CDR2 SASEGT. The CDR3 contains 15 residues. The CDR3 coding sequence is TGTGCCAGCAGTGAAGGCACGGGCTCTGGAAACACCATATATTTT. This gives the protein CASSEGTGSGNTIYF.

CDR3 in DNA: TGTGCCAGCAGACAAGGACAGTCAAATTCACCCCTCCACTTT. It codes for CASRQGQSNSPLHF. The chain combines TRBV2 with TRBJ1-6; the D gene is possibly TRBD1 (6 bases). With 6 bases removed from V and 7 bases from J, the gap between germline ends came to 13 bases. CDR3 length: 14 amino acids. Germline CDR1 SNHLY, CDR2 FYNNEI.

This chain connects TRBV28 to TRBJ2-4; TRBD1 or TRBD2 may be the D gene (6 bases each). Trimming cost V 3 bases and J 4 bases, with 10 bases left between them. Germline V lookup: CDR1 MDHEN, CDR2 SYDVKM. This CDR3 contains 14 residues. CDR3 in amino acids: CASSFGGTKNIQYF. The CDR3, as DNA: TGTGCCAGCAGTTTCGGGGGCACAAAAAACATTCAGTACTTC.

The J gene is TRBJ1-3, the V gene TRBV5-1, with TRBD1 identical over 7 bases. V was pared by 4 bases and J by 3 bases, with 7 bases of the junction left unmatched. The CDR3 is 15 amino acids. Germline lookup yields CDR1 SGHRS and CDR2 YFSETQ. The CDR3: CASSPTRQGGNTIYF. The CDR3, as DNA: TGCGCCAGCAGCCCAACCCGACAGGGTGGAAACACCATATATTTT. The variable domain in full, with the rest retrieved from reference TRBV5-1 and TRBJ1-3, is KAGVTQTPRYLIKTRGQQVTLSCSPISGHRSVSWYQQTPGQGLQFLFEYFSETQRNKGNFPGRFSGRQFSNSRSEMNVSTLELGDSALYLCASSPTRQGGNTIYFGEGSWLTVV.

This clone was seen just once. This chain links TRBV7-6 with TRBJ1-2; TRBD1 aligns across 9 bases. CDR3 length: 13 residues. V shed 3 bases and J 6 bases; nucleotides not matched to a gene: 2. From germline, CDR1 is SGHVS and CDR2 FNYEAQ. The CDR3 DNA sequence: TGTGCCAGCAGCTTTGGACAGGGGAATGGCTACACCTTC. The encoded protein is CASSFGQGNGYTF.

V and J are TRBV18 and TRBJ2-7; the match to TRBD1 covers 10 bases. V shed 4 bases and J 1 base; nucleotides not matched to a gene: 4. CDR1 is KGHSH, CDR2 LQKENI, per germline. CDR3 length: 15 residues. The CDR3 here is CASSQGTGASYEQYF. CDR3 bases: TGTGCCAGCTCACAAGGGACAGGGGCTTCCTACGAGCAGTACTTC.

The chain combines TRBV7-9 with TRBJ2-2; 14 bases fit TRBD2. V lost 5 bases and J lost 7; bases outside the gene matches: 6. Germline V gene lookup returns CDR1 SEHNR and CDR2 FQNEAQ (reference sequence). The CDR3 has 16 residues. CDR3 amino acids: CASSGTSGSVSGELFF. DNA for the CDR3: TGTGCCAGCAGCGGGACTAGCGGGAGTGTGAGCGGGGAGCTGTTTTTT.

Remarks on this clone: The same CDR3 can be traced to other DNA sequences in this sample. This chain joins TRBV18 and TRBJ2-3; 11 bases fit TRBD2. V was pared by 0 bases and J by 5 bases, with 7 bases of the junction left unmatched. In germline, CDR1 is KGHSH, CDR2 LQKENI. The CDR3 has 17 amino acids. In DNA form, the CDR3 reads TGTGCCAGCTCACCACCTAGCCTAGCGGGAGGAGGAGATACGCAGTATTTT. This gives the protein CASSPPSLAGGGDTQYF.

The chain recombines TRBV9 with TRBJ2-5; no clear D. CDR1 and CDR2 (germline): SGDLS, YYNGEE. CDR3 length: 14 amino acids. V was clipped by 0 bases and J by 10 bases, with 16 bases between them. CDR3 in DNA: TGTGCCAGCAGCGTAGGTTGGGCAGACACAATCCAGTACTTC. This encodes CASSVGWADTIQYF.

The V call is TRBV29-1, the J call TRBJ2-5; D not resolved. V was shortened by 4 bases and J by 10 bases, with 7 bases between the two germline ends. CDR3 length: 9 residues. CDR1 is SQVTM and CDR2 is ANQGSEA in the germline V gene. CDR3: CSVAVIQYF. The CDR3 DNA follows: TGCAGCGTTGCAGTAATCCAGTACTTC.

This rearrangement joins TRBV28 to TRBJ2-5; 10 positions match TRBD1. The CDR3 is 15 amino acids. V dropped 6 bases and J dropped 6; count of bases not matched to a gene: 10. Germline V gene sequence: CDR1 MDHEN, CDR2 SYDVKM. This chain's CDR3 is CASSWGQGKVQTQYF. Written as DNA, the CDR3 is TGTGCCAGCAGCTGGGGACAGGGGAAGGTTCAGACCCAGTACTTC.